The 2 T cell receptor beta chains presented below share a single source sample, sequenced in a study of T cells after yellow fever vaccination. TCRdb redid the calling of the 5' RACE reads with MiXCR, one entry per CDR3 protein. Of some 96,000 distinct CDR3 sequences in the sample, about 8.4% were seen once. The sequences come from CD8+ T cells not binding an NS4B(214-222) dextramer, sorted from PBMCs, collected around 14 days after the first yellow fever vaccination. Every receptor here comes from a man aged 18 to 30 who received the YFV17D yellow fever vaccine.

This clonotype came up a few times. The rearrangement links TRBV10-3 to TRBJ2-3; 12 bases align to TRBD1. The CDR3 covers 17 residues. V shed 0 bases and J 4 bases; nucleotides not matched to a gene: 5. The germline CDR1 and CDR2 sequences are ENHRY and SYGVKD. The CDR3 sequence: CAISESTGTGGADTQYF. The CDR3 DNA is TGTGCCATCAGTGAGTCGACCGGGACAGGGGGCGCAGATACGCAGTATTTT.

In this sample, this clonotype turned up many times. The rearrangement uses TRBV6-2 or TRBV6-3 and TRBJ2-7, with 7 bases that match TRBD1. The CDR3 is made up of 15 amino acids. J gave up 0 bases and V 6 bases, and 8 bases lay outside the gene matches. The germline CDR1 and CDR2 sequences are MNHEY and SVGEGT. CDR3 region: CASRDPQGSSYEQYF. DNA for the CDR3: TGTGCCAGCAGGGACCCACAGGGGAGCTCCTACGAGCAGTACTTC.